The clone carrying this TCR beta chain was observed once. The sample comes from a study of immune evolution from preneoplasia to lung adenocarcinoma. Profiled with immunoSEQ multiplex PCR; TCRdb holds only in-frame clones, not every one. Of some 5,000 clones listed, more than 75% were seen once; the top ten hold around a tenth. CDR3 size: 14 residues. V was pared by 0 bases and J by 5 bases, with 11 bases between. Germline-derived CDR1 and CDR2 are SGHRS and YFSETQ. This chain joins TRBV5-1 and TRBJ1-2; D unresolved. The sample consisted of FFPE minimally invasive lung adenocarcinoma tissue. This receptor was taken from a person aged 65-85 years with lung adenocarcinoma. CDR3 in amino acids: CASSLGGEGYGYTF. DNA of the CDR3: TGCGCCAGCAGCTTGGGGGGAGAGGGTTATGGCTACACCTTC.